This T cell receptor (beta chain) was identified during a study of blood T cell repertoires in COVID-19 (dated by TCRdb to 2019 to 2021). As for the study more broadly: Samples covering the acute and convalescent phases of COVID-19 were provided by collaborators in the United States, Italy and Spain. The prospective study material was composed of cDNA or gDNA derived from T cells, B-cell-depleted T cells, or PBMCs. The dataset comprised deeply sampled blood TCRbeta repertoires from subjects exposed to, actively infected with, or recovered from COVID-19. The repertoires were released in a freely available public database intended as a resource for research on the immune response to SARS-CoV-2. Samples came from the ongoing ImmuneRACE study (first 160 participants) plus 1,254 subjects from 6 global collaborators. The sample metadata nearly always contained a de-identified subject ID, COVID-19 status, age in years and sex. Where available, HLA class I and class II types were obtained from metadata supplied by the sample provider rather than from assay-based typing.

TCRbeta CDR3 regions were amplified from genomic DNA by means of the immunoSEQ Assay, a bias-controlled multiplex PCR. Regarding the original processing steps: The number of nucleated cells in each sample was estimated by amplification of reference gene primers within the assay. To quantify the absolute abundance of each unique TCRbeta CDR3 rearrangement, sequence reads were collapsed and filtered. For each sample, productive Simpson clonality was calculated by taking the square root of Simpson's diversity index across productive rearrangements. TCRdb holds this immuneACCESS table with in-frame rearrangements only. Some clones are missing; in checked studies, unresolved V genes explain under half, and the rest has no known cause. Clone size and the V and J calls come from that table; the DNA yielded D and trimming. Recorded for this sample are a few hundred thousand clones; approximately 84% of them occurred a single time. The top ten clonotypes cover about 4.8% of the sample.

Note on this clone: Its antigen is not yet known. The record has no base qualities; no much larger clone is one base away.

The CDR3 spans 17 residues, from the cysteine through the phenylalanine. Solely the CDR3 DNA is kept, with 51 bases framed from the first base. As encoded in the germline V gene, CDR1 is SGHTA while CDR2 is FQGNSA. V loses 4 bases of germline sequence and J loses 6 bases, and the interval between the two ends is 22 bases. General findings and caveats noted by the study authors: The quantity of clinical and demographic metadata differed by source and by participant and was supplied without curation.

Each collaborating institution followed its own protocols to collect whole blood in K2EDTA tubes. For TCRbeta analysis, collaborator samples were shipped as frozen whole blood, as isolated PBMCs, or as DNA extracted from either sample type. Recombination linked TRBV7-2 to TRBJ2-4; TRBD2 could be the D gene, as 5 bases match. This receptor was identified in a man aged 50 to 60 with acute or convalescent COVID-19. The sequenced material came from peripheral blood. The nucleotides are TGTGCCAGCAGCTCCCGGGGTAGCCAACGCTCAGGAAACATTCAGTACTTC. Translation gives CASSSRGSQRSGNIQYF.